The 28 T cell receptor beta chains below come from one sample, sequenced in a study of cytomegalovirus exposure and HLA in healthy donors. Generated by immunoSEQ multiplex PCR, the TCRdb table keeps only in-frame clones and is missing some. This sample has 250,000 to 400,000 clones, with 88% found just once. The sample comprised PBMCs. The receptors were sampled from a young man in good health and CMV-seronegative.

J is TRBJ1-2 and V is TRBV19; 8 nucleotides match TRBD1. Per germline, CDR1 LNHDA and CDR2 SQIVND (reference sequence). The CDR3 is 15 residues long. V shed 4 bases, J shed 4 bases, and the junction held 8 bases outside the gene matches. CDR3 coding DNA: TGTGCCAGTAGTAGATCCGGGACAGGAGTCTATGGCTACACCTTC. Protein product: CASSRSGTGVYGYTF.

This rearrangement joins TRBV11-2 to TRBJ2-7; the match to TRBD1 covers 7 bases. The V segment lost 5 bases and the J segment 2 bases; nucleotides outside the gene matches: 12. This CDR3 comprises 16 residues. CDR1 and CDR2 from the germline V gene are SGHAT and FQNNGV. CDR3 bases: TGTGCCAGCAGCGTTGTGTTGGGGGACAGTCCCTACGAGCAGTACTTC. This codes for CASSVVLGDSPYEQYF.

The rearrangement uses TRBV19 and TRBJ2-2; tentative D call: TRBD1 (6 bases). CDR3 length: 19 amino acids. The germline V and J ends were trimmed by 1 base and 0 bases, with 18 bases remaining between them. Germline V CDR1 and CDR2: LNHDA, SQIVND (reference sequence). The DNA for the CDR3 is TGTGCCAGTAGTATAGTGATTCTTTTGGGGGCCCCGAACACCGGGGAGCTGTTTTTT. This translates into CASSIVILLGAPNTGELFF.

The rearrangement joins TRBV6-5 to TRBJ2-7; no reliable D call. Trimming stripped 8 bases from V and 3 bases from J, with 14 bases between. In germline, CDR1 is MNHEY, CDR2 SVGAGI. The CDR3 sequence is 13 residues long. CDR3: CASQQVNGYEQYF. DNA of the CDR3: TGTGCCAGCCAGCAGGTAAACGGCTACGAGCAGTACTTC.

The chain carries TRBV27 and TRBJ1-4; no clear D gene. This CDR3 comprises 15 residues. Germline values: CDR1 MNHEY, CDR2 SMNVEV (reference sequence). The V end lost 3 bases, the J end lost 4 bases, and 12 bases lay between the germline ends. The CDR3 loop is CASSFGGQYNEKLFF. The CDR3 DNA is TGTGCCAGCAGTTTTGGTGGGCAGTATAATGAAAAACTGTTTTTT.

The chain employs TRBV10-1 and TRBJ2-3, with a weak D call TRBD2 (5 bases). The CDR3 runs 14 residues. The germline V gene has CDR1 WNHNN and CDR2 SYGVQD (reference sequence). V was clipped by 3 bases and J by 11 bases, with 18 bases between them. The CDR3 nucleotides are TGCGCCAGCAGTGATGGACTGGGTGGATCTGGGCAGTATTTT. This sequence encodes CASSDGLGGSGQYF.

The V and J genes are TRBV11-2 and TRBJ1-4; D might be TRBD1 (5 bases). The CDR3 totals 15 residues. Trimming took 2 bases from V and 15 from J, leaving 22 bases between them. Germline V gene lookup returns CDR1 SGHAT and CDR2 FQNNGV. As DNA, the CDR3 is TGTGCCAGCAGCTTATGGGGCCGATCTGAAAATTGGGTGTTTTTT. It yields the protein CASSLWGRSENWVFF.

The V call is TRBV11-2, the J call TRBJ2-3; TRBD2 agrees at 8 bases. The CDR3 has 15 amino acids. Germline V gene lookup returns CDR1 SGHAT and CDR2 FQNNGV. J was trimmed by 2 bases and V by 5 bases; bases with no gene match: 6. This CDR3 is CASSPRGANTDTQYF. In nucleotides, the CDR3 is TGTGCCAGCAGCCCGCGGGGGGCGAACACAGATACGCAGTATTTT. The complete variable domain, with remaining parts taken from reference TRBV11-2 and TRBJ2-3, reads EAGVAQSPRYKIIEKRQSVAFWCNPISGHATLYWYQQILGQGPKLLIQFQNNGVVDDSQLPKDRFSAERLKGVDSTLKIQPAKLEDSAVYLCASSPRGANTDTQYFGPGTRLTVL.

V gene TRBV9 combines with J gene TRBJ2-2; the D gene is possibly TRBD1 (6 bases). Trimming removed 0 bases at V and 5 bases at J, with 11 bases between. The CDR3 consists of 15 residues. Germline values: CDR1 SGDLS, CDR2 YYNGEE. CDR3 DNA: TGTGCCAGCAGCGTAGGTGGGGGCATGACCGGGGAGCTGTTTTTT. Protein sequence: CASSVGGGMTGELFF.

The chain joins TRBV5-4 to TRBJ2-3, with 7 bases fitting TRBD1. Germline lookup yields CDR1 SGHNT and CDR2 YYREEE (reference sequence). The ends lost 1 base at V and 4 bases at J; junction bases unmatched: 6. The CDR3 runs 15 residues. Here the CDR3 reads CASSLTGVGADTQYF. DNA for the CDR3: TGTGCCAGCAGCTTGACAGGGGTCGGGGCAGATACGCAGTATTTT.

The CDR3 loop reads CSVAGTQVGATNEKLFF. In DNA form, the CDR3 reads TGCAGCGTCGCTGGGACACAGGTTGGGGCAACTAATGAAAAACTGTTTTTT. The chain joins TRBV29-1 to TRBJ1-4, with D tentatively TRBD1 (6 bases). CDR1 and CDR2 (germline): SQVTM, ANQGSEA. The V and J ends lost 6 bases and 0 bases respectively, with 20 bases between them. This CDR3 contains 17 residues.

J is TRBJ2-1 and V is TRBV21-1; the D segment call TRBD2 is taken from the table without a DNA check. TRBV21-1 is assigned pseudogene status. This CDR3 region has 14 residues. For the CDR3, the DNA is TGTGCCAGCAGCCCACCGGGCGGGTACAATGAGCAGTTCTTC. Translated, it gives CASSPPGGYNEQFF.

J is TRBJ1-4 and V is TRBV4-1, with D tentatively TRBD1 (6 bases). Trimming stripped 0 bases from V and 6 bases from J, with 11 bases between. The CDR3 length is 15 residues. Germline V lookup: CDR1 MGHRA, CDR2 YSYEKL. The CDR3 sequence is CASSQEGGGYEKLFF. The CDR3 nucleotides are TGCGCCAGCAGCCAAGAGGGAGGGGGTTATGAAAAACTGTTTTTT.

The CDR3 sequence: CASSIDFPGGKAGYTF. CDR3 bases: TGTGCCAGTAGTATAGATTTCCCAGGGGGCAAGGCTGGCTACACCTTC. The V and J genes are TRBV19 and TRBJ1-2, with 8 bases matching TRBD1. Germline values: CDR1 LNHDA, CDR2 SQIVND (reference sequence). This CDR3 is built from 16 residues. After removal of 0 bases from V and 7 bases from J, the junction contained 10 bases not matched to a gene.

The rearrangement links TRBV6-5 to TRBJ1-3, with D tentatively TRBD1 (6 bases). This CDR3 contains 14 residues. From germline, CDR1 is MNHEY and CDR2 SVGAGI. Trimming removed 5 bases at V and 0 bases at J, with 8 bases between. The CDR3: CASSKQGSGNTIYF. The CDR3 DNA sequence: TGTGCCAGCAGTAAACAGGGCTCTGGAAACACCATATATTTT.

Here the CDR3 DNA reads TGTGCCAGCAGCTTTCGCGCGGTTGGGGTCCGGGACAGGGGTACACCCCTCCACTTT. It specifies CASSFRAVGVRDRGTPLHF. This chain uses TRBV11-2 with TRBJ1-6, with 10 bases identical to TRBD1. CDR3 length equals 19 residues. In germline, CDR1 is SGHAT, CDR2 FQNNGV. The trim removed 3 bases at V and 11 bases at J, leaving 19 bases unmatched. Full variable domain (remainder filled in from reference TRBV11-2 and TRBJ1-6): EAGVAQSPRYKIIEKRQSVAFWCNPISGHATLYWYQQILGQGPKLLIQFQNNGVVDDSQLPKDRFSAERLKGVDSTLKIQPAKLEDSAVYLCASSFRAVGVRDRGTPLHFGNGTRLTVT.

The V gene is TRBV10-3, the J gene TRBJ2-5, with TRBD2 matching over 11 bases. The germline V gene has CDR1 ENHRY and CDR2 SYGVKD. V gave up 4 bases and J gave up 1 base; unmatched junction bases: 11. The CDR3 totals 18 residues. This CDR3 is CAISGSLAGGNIQETQYF. The CDR3 nucleotides are TGTGCCATCAGTGGTTCGCTAGCGGGGGGCAATATCCAAGAGACCCAGTACTTC.

V usage is TRBV7-2 and J usage is TRBJ2-7, with D perhaps matching TRBD2 (7 bases). The CDR3 contains 15 residues. Trimming shortened V by 5 bases and J by 0 bases, and 14 bases separated the two germline ends. Germline CDR1 and CDR2: SGHTA and FQGNSA. CDR3 nucleotides: TGTGCCAGCAGCCCCGAGGGGGGGAGCTCCTACGAGCAGTACTTC. Amino acid sequence: CASSPEGGSSYEQYF.

The chain employs TRBV4-2 and TRBJ1-5; TRBD1 matches 8 bases. V was pared by 1 base and J by 5 bases, with 7 bases of the junction left unmatched. CDR1 is LGHNA and CDR2 is YNFKEQ in the germline V gene. The CDR3 is 16 amino acids. The CDR3 sequence is CASSQAWTGQDQPQHF. Written as DNA, the CDR3 is TGTGCCAGCAGCCAAGCTTGGACAGGGCAGGATCAGCCCCAGCATTTT.

The CDR3 region has the DNA TGTGCCAGCAGGAAAGGGACAGGACAAGAGACCCAGTACTTC. Its protein is CASRKGTGQETQYF. V is TRBV2 and J is TRBJ2-5; 8 bases map to TRBD1. The ends lost 6 bases at V and 2 bases at J; junction bases unmatched: 5. This CDR3 comprises 14 residues. Germline values: CDR1 SNHLY, CDR2 FYNNEI.

V usage is TRBV2 and J usage is TRBJ1-5; 8 positions match TRBD1. V lost 6 bases and J lost 0; bases outside the gene matches: 4. The CDR3 is made up of 15 amino acids. CDR1 is SNHLY, CDR2 FYNNEI, per germline. CDR3 sequence: CASRDRDYSNQPQHF. The CDR3 bases are TGTGCCAGCAGGGACAGGGACTATAGCAATCAGCCCCAGCATTTT.

The V call is TRBV6-1, the J call TRBJ1-5; the match to TRBD1 covers 8 bases. The CDR3 consists of 16 residues. V was clipped by 4 bases and J by 4 bases; unmatched bases: 9. Germline lookup yields CDR1 MNHNS and CDR2 SASEGT. Here the CDR3 reads CASSAGRGPLNQPQHF. The CDR3 region has the DNA TGTGCCAGCAGTGCCGGCAGGGGGCCCTTAAATCAGCCCCAGCATTTT.

The chain is built from TRBV7-2 and TRBJ2-5, with TRBD1 matching over 7 bases. Germline trimming cut 1 base from V and 2 bases from J; bases unmatched to any gene: 4. Germline CDR1 and CDR2: SGHTA and FQGNSA. The CDR3 runs to 15 residues. The CDR3 sequence is CASSLGGGPQETQYF. In nucleotides, the CDR3 is TGTGCCAGCAGCTTAGGAGGGGGCCCGCAAGAGACCCAGTACTTC.

The chain joins TRBV7-2 to TRBJ1-2; D ambiguous. Germline-derived CDR1 and CDR2 are SGHTA and FQGNSA. This CDR3 has 14 residues. The V end lost 2 bases, the J end lost 6 bases, and 13 bases lay between the germline ends. This CDR3 is CASSLLLRGDGYTF. The DNA of the CDR3 is TGTGCCAGCAGCTTACTTTTACGGGGTGATGGCTACACCTTC.

The CDR3 DNA sequence: TGTGCCAGCAGCTTCCGGGGGAGCGGGGGTGGAGATACGCAGTATTTT. Protein product: CASSFRGSGGGDTQYF. V and J are TRBV11-2 and TRBJ2-3; 8 bases are shared with TRBD2. The germline CDR1 and CDR2 sequences are SGHAT and FQNNGV. The J segment lost 5 bases and the V segment lost 3 bases, leaving 10 bases of the junction unmatched. CDR3 length equals 16 residues.

The gene calls are TRBV5-1 and TRBJ2-7; 8 positions match TRBD2. Germline CDR1 SGHRS, CDR2 YFSETQ. The J segment lost 7 bases and the V segment lost 0 bases, leaving 6 bases of the junction unmatched. The CDR3 consists of 14 residues. The CDR3 reads CASSLDGGAGEQYF. CDR3 DNA sequence: TGCGCCAGCAGCTTGGACGGGGGGGCAGGTGAGCAGTACTTC. The full variable domain, rest sourced from reference TRBV5-1 and TRBJ2-7, is KAGVTQTPRYLIKTRGQQVTLSCSPISGHRSVSWYQQTPGQGLQFLFEYFSETQRNKGNFPGRFSGRQFSNSRSEMNVSTLELGDSALYLCASSLDGGAGEQYFGPGTRLTVT.

The gene calls are TRBV27 and TRBJ1-2, with D perhaps TRBD1 (5 bases). The CDR3 has 14 residues. V shed 4 bases and J shed 2 bases, with 11 bases lying between them. Per the germline V gene, CDR1 is MNHEY and CDR2 is SMNVEV (reference sequence). The CDR3 DNA sequence: TGTGCCAGCAGTTCGGTGCGGGGGAACTATGGCTACACCTTC. Protein: CASSSVRGNYGYTF.

The V call is TRBV12-5, the J call TRBJ2-2; unclear D gene. Germline V gene data show CDR1 as LGHNT and CDR2 as FRNRAP. Trimming cost V 7 bases and J 0 bases, with 9 bases left between them. CDR3 length equals 14 residues. The CDR3, as DNA: TGTGCTAGTGCCCCGAGCTCGAACACCGGGGAGCTGTTTTTT. This sequence encodes CASAPSSNTGELFF.